Below are 17 T cell receptor beta chains sequenced from a single sample in a study of cytomegalovirus exposure and HLA in healthy donors (dated by TCRdb to the late 2010s). Library preparation employed the immunoSEQ multiplex PCR assay. The multiplex PCR relied on a mix of 60 forward primers for TCR Vbeta segments and 13 reverse primers for TCR Jbeta segments. Sourced from immuneACCESS, this table was stored by TCRdb with only in-frame sequences that have V and J called. A share of the clones is absent; for the studies checked, an unresolved V gene accounts for under half, and the remainder has no known explanation. Recorded for this sample are around 200,000 clones; 60% to 80% of them occurred a single time. Around 1.8% of the sample is held by the ten biggest clonotypes. The source material was PBMCs. Source of these receptors: a man between 18 and 29 years old in good health and CMV-seronegative.

This chain connects TRBV28 to TRBJ1-2; D is possibly TRBD1 (6 bases). Germline CDR1 MDHEN, CDR2 SYDVKM. Trimming stripped 3 bases from V and 3 bases from J, with 11 bases between. This CDR3 is 14 amino acids long. This CDR3 reads CASSLNRAYYGYTF. The DNA of the CDR3 is TGTGCCAGCAGTTTGAACAGGGCATACTATGGCTACACCTTC.

V usage is TRBV7-2 and J usage is TRBJ2-3; TRBD2 aligns across 10 bases. The CDR3 extends over 14 amino acids. After removal of 5 bases from V and 5 bases from J, the junction contained 4 bases not matched to a gene. The V gene's germline CDR1 is SGHTA and CDR2 FQGNSA. This CDR3 reads CASSKGLAQDTQYF. For the CDR3, the DNA is TGTGCCAGCAGCAAGGGACTAGCGCAAGATACGCAGTATTTT.

To note about this clone: Other nucleotide sequences from this sample produce the same CDR3. This chain links TRBV28 with TRBJ1-2; D unclear. From germline, CDR1 is MDHEN and CDR2 SYDVKM. The V gene lost 7 bases and the J gene lost 8 bases, with 23 bases spanning the gap. This CDR3 region has 15 residues. The CDR3 DNA follows: TGTGCCAGCACTCCTGCAGGCAGACCGATCTGGGGCTACACCTTC. Translation gives CASTPAGRPIWGYTF.

V gene TRBV10-3 combines with J gene TRBJ1-1, with 7 bases identical to TRBD1. CDR3 length: 14 residues. The trim removed 3 bases at V and 5 bases at J, leaving 6 bases unmatched. The germline V gene has CDR1 ENHRY and CDR2 SYGVKD. The CDR3 bases are TGTGCCATCAGTGAAGGGGGCGCAGGGACTGAAGCTTTCTTT. Translating gives CAISEGGAGTEAFF.

This clone was seen just once. This chain connects TRBV5-1 to TRBJ1-1; TRBD1 matches at 7 bases. This CDR3 is built from 15 residues. The germline V gene has CDR1 SGHRS and CDR2 YFSETQ. Trimming took 8 bases from V and 1 from J; bases not matched to a gene: 11. Here the CDR3 DNA reads TGCGCCAGTTCATACAGGGGCCGGACGAACACTGAAGCTTTCTTT. Protein product: CASSYRGRTNTEAFF.

This clone has more than one count but fewer than ten. The V call is TRBV7-9, the J call TRBJ2-2, with 14 bases identical to TRBD2. The ends lost 5 bases at V and 5 bases at J; junction bases unmatched: 7. This CDR3 contains 17 residues. Looked up from germline, CDR1 is SEHNR and CDR2 is FQNEAQ (reference sequence). The CDR3 bases are TGTGCCAGCAGCCTTGGGACTAGCGGGAGAGGGACCGGGGAGCTGTTTTTT. It yields the protein CASSLGTSGRGTGELFF.

This clone is a singleton in its sample. V gene TRBV7-2 combines with J gene TRBJ2-7; 7 nucleotides line up with TRBD2. The CDR3 covers 17 residues. J was trimmed by 5 bases and V by 1 base; bases with no gene match: 14. Looked up from germline, CDR1 is SGHTA and CDR2 is FQGNSA. CDR3 loop: CASSLDVLAVTFNEQYF. The CDR3 DNA follows: TGTGCCAGCAGCTTAGACGTTCTAGCGGTGACGTTCAACGAGCAGTACTTC.

This sequence joins TRBV25-1 and TRBJ2-7; TRBD1 matches at 9 bases. Germline CDR1 and CDR2: MGHDK and SYGVNS. The CDR3 is 12 residues long. After removal of 9 bases from V and 3 bases from J, the junction contained 3 bases not matched to a gene. DNA for the CDR3: TGTGCCAGTAGGACAGGGGTCTACGAGCAGTACTTC. It encodes CASRTGVYEQYF.

The V and J genes are TRBV4-3 and TRBJ2-7, with D tentatively TRBD1 (6 bases). V lost 0 bases and J lost 2, with 14 bases in between. CDR1 is LGHNA, CDR2 YSLEER, per germline. CDR3 size: 16 residues. The CDR3 DNA is TGCGCCAGCAGCCAAGATGTGTACAGGGCAACCTACGAGCAGTACTTC. Amino acids: CASSQDVYRATYEQYF.

V usage is TRBV7-9 and J usage is TRBJ1-1; D is uncertain. CDR3 length: 14 amino acids. CDR1 SEHNR and CDR2 FQNEAQ come from the germline V gene (reference sequence). V lost 1 base and J 6 bases, leaving 12 bases between the germline ends. Here the CDR3 reads CASSLGTTRAEAFF. In nucleotides, the CDR3 is TGTGCCAGCAGCTTAGGGACTACCCGGGCTGAAGCTTTCTTT.

The rearrangement joins TRBV5-6 to TRBJ2-2; D gene unclear. Trimming took off 4 bases at V and 0 bases at J, with 13 bases between the two ends. Germline V gene data show CDR1 as SGHDT and CDR2 as YYEEEE. The CDR3 consists of 16 residues. The CDR3 is CASSRVETTNTGELFF. The CDR3 DNA reads TGTGCCAGCAGCCGCGTAGAGACAACGAACACCGGGGAGCTGTTTTTT.

This clone was counted once. V is TRBV29-1 and J is TRBJ2-1, with D possibly matching TRBD1 (5 bases). V was cut by 4 bases and J by 0 bases, with 13 bases left in between. CDR1 and CDR2 from the germline V gene are SQVTM and ANQGSEA. The CDR3 spans 15 residues. The DNA of the CDR3 is TGCAGCGTTGTTAGGGGCCTGAGCTCCTACAATGAGCAGTTCTTC. Encoded protein: CSVVRGLSSYNEQFF.

The chain has TRBV28 and TRBJ2-3, with 9 bases fitting TRBD1. J lost 2 bases, V lost 2 bases, and 2 bases had no gene match. CDR3 size: 15 residues. CDR1 and CDR2 from the germline V gene are MDHEN and SYDVKM. CDR3 in DNA: TGTGCCAGCAGTTTACGACAGGGGGTCACAGATACGCAGTATTTT. Protein sequence: CASSLRQGVTDTQYF.

As DNA, the CDR3 is TGTGCCAGCAGTCCCGGAGCAGGGGGGTCACCCCTCCACTTT. Its translation: CASSPGAGGSPLHF. The rearrangement links TRBV28 to TRBJ1-6, with TRBD1 matching over 7 bases. The V segment lost 5 bases and the J segment 10 bases; nucleotides outside the gene matches: 8. The CDR3 spans 14 residues. CDR1 is MDHEN and CDR2 is SYDVKM in the germline V gene.

V gene TRBV27 combines with J gene TRBJ1-3; no reliable D call. Germline V CDR1 and CDR2: MNHEY, SMNVEV (reference sequence). Between the trimmed V and J ends, which lost 6 bases and 0 bases, there was a span of 9 bases. This CDR3 contains 14 residues. In nucleotides, the CDR3 is TGTGCCAGCAGATCCGACACCTCTGGAAACACCATATATTTT. Protein sequence: CASRSDTSGNTIYF.

Only one count was recorded for this clone. CDR3 sequence reads: CASSYSASGAYNEQFF. Here the CDR3 DNA reads TGTGCCAGCAGTTACTCGGCTAGCGGGGCCTACAATGAGCAGTTCTTC. The chain is built from TRBV6-5 and TRBJ2-1; 9 bases are a match to TRBD2. Germline CDR1 is MNHEY and CDR2 is SVGAGI. The trim removed 0 bases at V and 2 bases at J, leaving 2 bases unmatched. This CDR3 comprises 16 residues.

This sequence joins TRBV18 and TRBJ1-5; D is ambiguous. The CDR3 has 13 residues. With 4 bases removed from V and 2 bases from J, the gap between germline ends came to 6 bases. Germline CDR1 is KGHSH and CDR2 is LQKENI. CDR3 nucleotide sequence: TGTGCCAGCTCACGGGCAGGCAATCAGCCCCAGCATTTT. Protein: CASSRAGNQPQHF.